The 8 T cell receptor beta chains below come from one sample, sequenced in a study of blood T cell repertoires in COVID-19. Using immunoSEQ multiplex PCR, the repertoire was profiled, and TCRdb retains in-frame clones only, with some absent. Of 400,000 to 450,000 clones detected, 80% to 90% appear once; the ten largest clones hold 0.95% to 1.3%. Sequencing input: PBMCs or T cells enriched from blood (not recorded which). The receptors here all came from a man aged 25 to 40 who had recovered from COVID-19.

V usage is TRBV19 and J usage is TRBJ2-7; 9 bases line up with TRBD2. This CDR3 spans 15 amino acids. Germline V lookup: CDR1 LNHDA, CDR2 SQIVND (reference sequence). V was pared by 2 bases and J by 2 bases, with 4 bases of the junction left unmatched. CDR3 in amino acids: CASSIKAGGAYEQYF. CDR3 in DNA: TGTGCCAGTAGTATAAAAGCGGGAGGTGCCTACGAGCAGTACTTC.

The rearrangement joins TRBV29-1 to TRBJ2-1, with D hard to call. The V and J ends lost 4 bases and 0 bases respectively, with 7 bases between them. CDR3 length: 13 residues. Germline assignment: CDR1 SQVTM and CDR2 ANQGSEA. The DNA of the CDR3 is TGCAGCGTTGCACAGAGCTCCTACAATGAGCAGTTCTTC. It yields the protein CSVAQSSYNEQFF.

This rearrangement joins TRBV28 to TRBJ2-1; 12 bases agree with TRBD2. CDR3 length equals 16 residues. CDR1 is MDHEN, CDR2 SYDVKM, per germline. The V segment lost 4 bases and the J segment 8 bases; nucleotides outside the gene matches: 9. The CDR3 loop is CASSYPQTSGSYEQFF. The CDR3 coding sequence is TGTGCCAGCAGTTATCCCCAGACTAGCGGGAGCTATGAGCAGTTCTTC. The entire variable domain, with the rest obtained from reference TRBV28 and TRBJ2-1, is as follows: DVKVTQSSRYLVKRTGEKVFLECVQDMDHENMFWYRQDPGLGLRLIYFSYDVKMKEKGDIPEGYSVSREKKERFSLILESASTNQTSMYLCASSYPQTSGSYEQFFGPGTRLTVL.

The V and J genes are TRBV11-2 and TRBJ1-2; the D gene is possibly TRBD1 (6 bases). The CDR3 contains 18 residues. The germline V gene has CDR1 SGHAT and CDR2 FQNNGV. With 0 bases removed from V and 0 bases from J, the gap between germline ends came to 17 bases. The CDR3, as DNA: TGTGCCAGCAGCTTAGATCGCCCAGGACAGTACTCTAACTATGGCTACACCTTC. It codes for CASSLDRPGQYSNYGYTF.

The chain couples TRBV4-1 to TRBJ2-7; 8 bases fit TRBD1. Trimming at V came to 1 base and at J to 5 bases, leaving 7 bases not matched to a gene. CDR1 is MGHRA and CDR2 is YSYEKL in the germline V gene. The CDR3 is made up of 15 amino acids. CDR3 sequence (DNA): TGCGCCAGCAGCCAAGTCGACAGGGGCCACAACGAGCAGTACTTC. This codes for CASSQVDRGHNEQYF.

This clone was seen once. This sequence joins TRBV6-2 or TRBV6-3 and TRBJ2-7; D uncertain. Germline lookup yields CDR1 MNHEY and CDR2 SVGEGT. The CDR3 has 16 residues. V shed 2 bases and J shed 0 bases, with 14 bases lying between them. CDR3 sequence reads: CASSYTDLNLSYEQYF. The CDR3 coding sequence is TGTGCCAGCAGTTACACCGACTTAAACCTCTCCTACGAGCAGTACTTC.

About this clone: This same CDR3 is encoded by further DNA sequences in the sample. The J gene is TRBJ2-5, the V gene TRBV9; 9 bases align to TRBD2. Germline loops: CDR1 SGDLS, CDR2 YYNGEE. The V and J ends lost 2 bases and 5 bases, in that order; junction bases with no gene match: 1. The CDR3 is made up of 13 amino acids. The CDR3 reads CASSVLAGETQYF. Written as DNA, the CDR3 is TGTGCCAGCAGCGTGCTAGCGGGGGAGACCCAGTACTTC.

The J gene is TRBJ2-2, the V gene TRBV12-5; the match to TRBD2 covers 11 bases. The CDR3 has 19 amino acids. Germline-derived CDR1 and CDR2 are LGHNT and FRNRAP. With V trimmed by 1 base and J by 4 bases, 11 bases remained unmatched. As DNA, the CDR3 is TGTGCTAGTGGTTTGGCCCCGATTCTAGCGGGAGGCGTCACCGGGGAGCTGTTTTTT. This gives the protein CASGLAPILAGGVTGELFF. Combining the CDR3 with reference TRBV12-5 and TRBJ2-2 gives the whole variable domain DARVTQTPRHKVTEMGQEVTMRCQPILGHNTVFWYRQTMMQGLELLAYFRNRAPLDDSGMPKDRFSAEMPDATLATLKIQPSEPRDSAVYFCASGLAPILAGGVTGELFFGEGSRLTVL.